What follows are 15 T cell receptor beta chains derived from one specimen sequenced in a study of blood T cell repertoires in COVID-19. Sequencing was performed with immunoSEQ multiplex PCR; in TCRdb, only in-frame clones are kept and a portion is missing. The sample carries 180,000 or so clones, about 89% recorded once. The sample taken for sequencing was PBMCs or T cells enriched from blood (not recorded which). The receptors originated from a woman aged 18-30 years who had recovered from COVID-19.

The chain recombines TRBV24-1 with TRBJ2-1, with 11 bases identical to TRBD2. The CDR3 is 15 amino acids. Trimming cost V 9 bases and J 4 bases; bases outside gene matches: 7. Per germline, CDR1 KGHDR and CDR2 SFDVKD. CDR3 region: CATGTGTSGYNEQFF. CDR3 DNA: TGTGCCACCGGAACCGGGACTAGCGGTTACAATGAGCAGTTCTTC.

CDR3 region: CASSLAGGPYEQYF. CDR3 nucleotides: TGTGCCAGCAGTCTAGCGGGAGGGCCATACGAGCAGTACTTC. The chain carries TRBV6-5 and TRBJ2-7; the match to TRBD2 covers 12 bases. Germline V gives CDR1 MNHEY, CDR2 SVGAGI. The CDR3 has 14 residues. The trim removed 5 bases at V and 4 bases at J, leaving 3 bases unmatched.

The CDR3 sequence is CASSPGRVTDTQYF. The CDR3 DNA reads as TGTGCCAGCAGTCCCGGGCGGGTAACAGATACGCAGTATTTT. The J gene is TRBJ2-3, the V gene TRBV28; D is possibly TRBD2 (5 bases). The germline V gene has CDR1 MDHEN and CDR2 SYDVKM. The CDR3 is 14 amino acids. Trimming pared 5 bases from V and 3 bases from J, leaving 12 bases between.

This chain connects TRBV19 to TRBJ2-3; TRBD2 is a possible D gene (5 bases). The CDR3 totals 15 residues. The V end lost 3 bases, the J end lost 2 bases, and 12 bases lay between the germline ends. Per germline, CDR1 LNHDA and CDR2 SQIVND (reference sequence). CDR3 loop: CASSMGGLSTDTQYF. The CDR3 DNA follows: TGTGCCAGTAGTATGGGCGGGCTATCCACAGATACGCAGTATTTT.

The chain employs TRBV27 and TRBJ2-1, with TRBD2 matching over 8 bases. This CDR3 spans 14 amino acids. Germline V CDR1 and CDR2: MNHEY, SMNVEV (reference sequence). Germline trimming cut 2 bases from V and 12 bases from J; bases unmatched to any gene: 9. This CDR3 is CASSLLAGPAGQFF. DNA for the CDR3: TGTGCCAGCAGTTTACTAGCGGGCCCCGCTGGGCAGTTCTTC.

J is TRBJ2-7 and V is TRBV27, with 10 bases lining up with TRBD1. This CDR3 region has 16 residues. Per the germline V gene, CDR1 is MNHEY and CDR2 is SMNVEV (reference sequence). V lost 5 bases, J lost 3 bases, and 10 bases stayed unmatched. The CDR3 loop reads CASSPTYRTGGYEQYF. The CDR3 coding sequence is TGTGCCAGCAGTCCCACCTATCGGACAGGGGGCTACGAGCAGTACTTC.

The chain carries TRBV7-9 and TRBJ1-2, with D unclear. Germline V gene data show CDR1 as SEHNR and CDR2 as FQNEAQ (reference sequence). CDR3 size: 15 residues. Trimming pared 5 bases from V and 4 bases from J, leaving 17 bases between. The CDR3 region has the DNA TGTGCCAGCAGCCCCTCTTTGACACCACTCTATGGCTACACCTTC. Protein: CASSPSLTPLYGYTF.

The chain carries TRBV5-1 and TRBJ1-2, with TRBD1 identical over 9 bases. V lost 4 bases to trimming and J lost 7 bases; unmatched junction nucleotides: 8. Germline values: CDR1 SGHRS, CDR2 YFSETQ. The CDR3 is made up of 14 amino acids. The CDR3 here is CASSADRGVRGYTF. CDR3 in DNA: TGCGCCAGCAGCGCGGACAGGGGAGTTCGTGGCTACACCTTC.

The V call is TRBV19, the J call TRBJ2-5; 10 bases line up with TRBD1. Trimming cost V 7 bases and J 4 bases; bases outside gene matches: 3. Germline V CDR1 and CDR2: LNHDA, SQIVND (reference sequence). This CDR3 spans 13 amino acids. This chain's CDR3 is CASNRDRGETQYF. The CDR3, as DNA: TGTGCCAGTAACCGGGACAGGGGAGAGACCCAGTACTTC.

The CDR3 spells CAWQQGAYGYTF. The CDR3 DNA sequence: TGTGCCTGGCAACAGGGTGCCTATGGCTACACCTTC. The chain links TRBV30 to TRBJ1-2; D is possibly TRBD1 (6 bases). Germline lookup yields CDR1 GTSNPN and CDR2 SVGIG (reference sequence). The CDR3 spans 12 residues. Between the trimmed V and J ends, which lost 5 bases and 4 bases, there was a span of 11 bases.

A single count supports this clone. J is TRBJ2-7 and V is TRBV5-1; 11 bases line up with TRBD2. This CDR3 is 15 amino acids long. Trimming removed 4 bases from V and 7 bases from J; junction bases left unmatched: 10. CDR1 and CDR2 from the germline V gene are SGHRS and YFSETQ. CDR3 amino acids: CASSGPGLAAGEQYF. CDR3 sequence (DNA): TGCGCCAGCAGCGGACCGGGACTAGCGGCCGGGGAGCAGTACTTC.

CDR3 nucleotide sequence: TGTGCCAGCAGTGAAGCTGGTGGCAGCTCCTACAATGAGCAGTTCTTC. It encodes CASSEAGGSSYNEQFF. The V and J genes are TRBV2 and TRBJ2-1; no clear D gene. From germline, CDR1 is SNHLY and CDR2 FYNNEI. V lost 0 bases to trimming and J lost 0 bases, with 9 bases between them. This CDR3 is 16 amino acids long.

The chain links TRBV27 to TRBJ1-4; 10 bases map to TRBD1. Looked up from germline, CDR1 is MNHEY and CDR2 is SMNVEV (reference sequence). V was clipped by 6 bases and J by 8 bases; unmatched bases: 6. The CDR3 spans 14 residues. The CDR3 region is CASRVTGGREKLFF. CDR3 DNA sequence: TGTGCCAGCAGGGTGACAGGGGGCCGGGAAAAACTGTTTTTT.

The genes are TRBV5-8 and TRBJ1-3; 7 nucleotides agree with TRBD1. Germline V lookup: CDR1 SGHTS, CDR2 YDEGEE. J lost 3 bases, V lost 4 bases, and 4 bases had no gene match. The length of the CDR3 is 14 residues. This CDR3 is CASSPDRHGNTIYF. DNA for the CDR3: TGTGCCAGCAGCCCGGACAGGCATGGAAACACCATATATTTT.

The V call is TRBV5-1, the J call TRBJ2-3, with 14 positions matching TRBD2. The CDR3 extends over 14 amino acids. Per the germline V gene, CDR1 is SGHRS and CDR2 is YFSETQ. V lost 3 bases, J lost 14 bases, and 8 bases stayed unmatched. CDR3 amino acids: CASSSGTSGSGRYF. In DNA form, the CDR3 reads TGCGCCAGCAGCTCCGGGACTAGCGGGAGTGGACGGTATTTT.